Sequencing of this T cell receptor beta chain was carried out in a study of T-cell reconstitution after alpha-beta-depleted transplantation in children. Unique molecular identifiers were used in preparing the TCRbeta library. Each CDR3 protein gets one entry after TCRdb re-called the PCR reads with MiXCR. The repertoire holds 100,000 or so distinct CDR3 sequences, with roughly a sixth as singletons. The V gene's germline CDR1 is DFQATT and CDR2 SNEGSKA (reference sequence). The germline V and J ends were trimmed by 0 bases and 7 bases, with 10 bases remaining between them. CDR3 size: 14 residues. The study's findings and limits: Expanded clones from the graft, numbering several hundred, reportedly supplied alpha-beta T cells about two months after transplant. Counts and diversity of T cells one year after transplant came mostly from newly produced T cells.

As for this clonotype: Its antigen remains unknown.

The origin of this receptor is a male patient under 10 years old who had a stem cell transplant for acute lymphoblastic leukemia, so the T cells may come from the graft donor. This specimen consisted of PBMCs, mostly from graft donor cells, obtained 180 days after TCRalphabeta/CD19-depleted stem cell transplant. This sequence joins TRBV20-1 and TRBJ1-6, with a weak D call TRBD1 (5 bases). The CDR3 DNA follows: TGCAGTGCTAGAGATTGGGGGGGAAATTCACCCCTCCACTTT. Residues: CSARDWGGNSPLHF.